Following are 18 T cell receptor beta chains from one sample sequenced in a study of T cell responses to AZD1222 COVID-19 vaccine. The data were produced by immunoSEQ multiplex PCR, yet TCRdb's version contains in-frame clones alone and is incomplete. Found here are fewer than 200,000 clones, just under 95% of them singletons; the top ten hold roughly 1.6%. The sequences come from peripheral blood, collected on day 0 of AZD1222 vaccination. The receptors stem from an adult in good health.

This clone was recorded a few times. J is TRBJ1-5 and V is TRBV18, with unresolved D. This CDR3 contains 14 residues. CDR1 KGHSH and CDR2 LQKENI come from the germline V gene. Trimming pared 2 bases from V and 2 bases from J, leaving 7 bases between. CDR3 protein: CASSPTDRNQPQHF. In nucleotides, the CDR3 is TGTGCCAGCTCACCAACGGACCGCAATCAGCCCCAGCATTTT.

The chain links TRBV5-8 to TRBJ1-1; D ambiguous. In germline, CDR1 is SGHTS, CDR2 YDEGEE. Trimming removed 4 bases at V and 1 base at J, with 14 bases between. This CDR3 region has 15 residues. The CDR3: CASSRSIRSNTEAFF. DNA of the CDR3: TGTGCCAGCAGCCGATCCATCCGATCGAACACTGAAGCTTTCTTT.

Concerning this clone itself: Additional DNA sequences in this sample encode the identical CDR3. The chain carries TRBV5-1 and TRBJ2-2, with D perhaps matching TRBD1 or TRBD2 (6 bases each). The CDR3 is made up of 15 amino acids. Germline V CDR1 and CDR2: SGHRS, YFSETQ. Trimming removed 1 base from V and 4 bases from J, with 11 bases in between. The CDR3 reads CASSLPGAGTGELFF. The CDR3 nucleotides are TGCGCCAGCAGCTTGCCGGGGGCGGGCACCGGGGAGCTGTTTTTT.

In its sample, this clone was seen once. The chain couples TRBV2 to TRBJ2-7; maybe TRBD2 (6 bases). This CDR3 is 15 amino acids long. Germline CDR1 is SNHLY and CDR2 is FYNNEI. With 3 bases removed from V and 3 bases from J, the gap between germline ends came to 15 bases. Written as DNA, the CDR3 is TGTGCCAGCAGTGACTCCAAGGGAGGAGGCTACGAGCAGTACTTC. Translation: CASSDSKGGGYEQYF.

V is TRBV4-1 and J is TRBJ2-7; D might be TRBD1 (6 bases). The CDR3 spans 14 residues. CDR1 is MGHRA, CDR2 YSYEKL, per germline. The V end was cut by 4 bases, the J end by 3 bases, with 13 bases between. Here the CDR3 reads CASSLGAGDYEQYF. The CDR3 DNA sequence: TGCGCCAGCAGCCTCGGGGCAGGGGACTACGAGCAGTACTTC.

The chain recombines TRBV5-1 with TRBJ1-1; D unresolved. Trimming shortened V by 2 bases and J by 1 base, and 6 bases separated the two germline ends. Germline-derived CDR1 and CDR2 are SGHRS and YFSETQ. CDR3 length: 13 residues. The CDR3 region has the DNA TGCGCCAGCAGCTTTATAGGGAACACTGAAGCTTTCTTT. Amino acids: CASSFIGNTEAFF.

The V gene is TRBV18, the J gene TRBJ2-4; 8 bases line up with TRBD1. The CDR3 length is 14 residues. The trim removed 3 bases at V and 9 bases at J, leaving 7 bases unmatched. CDR1 and CDR2 from the germline V gene are KGHSH and LQKENI. The CDR3 bases are TGTGCCAGCTCACCCCGGACAGGGTGGGCCATTCAGTACTTC. The encoded protein is CASSPRTGWAIQYF.

Details on this clone: This likely comes from a read error, as the CDR3 has no conserved phenylalanine or tryptophan at its end. The DNA is omitted, as the CDR3 cannot be located on it reliably, and the CDR3 follows TCRdb's listing. J is TRBJ1-1 and V is TRBV7-9. The germline V gene encodes CDR1 SEHNR and CDR2 FQNEAQ (reference sequence). From its first to its last residue, the CDR3 has 12 amino acids. The CDR3 loop is CASSFFPGTPDE.

This clone has only one observation. This rearrangement joins TRBV11-3 to TRBJ2-5, with D possibly being TRBD2 (6 bases). Between the trimmed V and J ends, which lost 6 bases and 0 bases, there was a span of 17 bases. The CDR3 covers 16 residues. Germline assignment: CDR1 SGHNT and CDR2 YENEEA. CDR3 nucleotides: TGTGCCAGCAGTCATCGGAGCGGGCCCTACCAAGAGACCCAGTACTTC. This encodes CASSHRSGPYQETQYF. The variable domain in full, with the rest retrieved from reference TRBV11-3 and TRBJ2-5, is EAGVVQSPRYKIIEKKQPVAFWCNPISGHNTLYWYLQNLGQGPELLIRYENEEAVDDSQLPKDRFSAERLKGVDSTLKIQPAELGDSAVYLCASSHRSGPYQETQYFGPGTRLLVL.

V is TRBV30 and J is TRBJ1-1, with 7 bases identical to TRBD1. With V trimmed by 0 bases and J by 2 bases, 6 bases remained unmatched. Germline CDR1 reads GTSNPN; CDR2 reads SVGIG (reference sequence). The CDR3 loop spans 15 amino acids. Here the CDR3 reads CAWSVQGIRNTEAFF. DNA of the CDR3: TGTGCCTGGAGTGTACAGGGGATAAGAAACACTGAAGCTTTCTTT. The complete variable domain, with remaining parts taken from reference TRBV30 and TRBJ1-1, reads SQTIHQWPATLVQPVGSPLSLECTVEGTSNPNLYWYRQAAGRGLQLLFYSVGIGQISSEVPQNLSASRPQDRQFILSSKKLLLSDSGFYLCAWSVQGIRNTEAFFGQGTRLTVV.

This chain joins TRBV7-9 and TRBJ2-1; D perhaps matches TRBD2 (6 bases). V dropped 4 bases and J dropped 4 bases, with 14 bases sitting between them. This CDR3 is built from 15 residues. The germline V gene encodes CDR1 SEHNR and CDR2 FQNEAQ (reference sequence). Here the CDR3 reads CASSSRETLYNEQFF. The CDR3 DNA follows: TGTGCCAGCAGCTCGCGGGAAACCTTATACAATGAGCAGTTCTTC.

The rearrangement uses TRBV7-9 and TRBJ1-1; D is possibly TRBD1 (6 bases). Germline lookup yields CDR1 SEHNR and CDR2 FQNEAQ (reference sequence). The CDR3 contains 14 residues. V lost 1 base and J lost 4, with 10 bases in between. The DNA for the CDR3 is TGTGCCAGCAGCTTAGTACAGGGAAGCACTGAAGCTTTCTTT. Its protein is CASSLVQGSTEAFF.

The chain carries TRBV6-5 and TRBJ1-1; TRBD1 matches 9 bases. With V trimmed by 6 bases and J by 1 base, 6 bases remained unmatched. Per the germline V gene, CDR1 is MNHEY and CDR2 is SVGAGI. The CDR3 consists of 15 residues. This chain's CDR3 is CASRIDRGTNTEAFF. CDR3 in DNA: TGTGCCAGCAGAATAGACAGGGGGACGAACACTGAAGCTTTCTTT.

The chain joins TRBV7-2 to TRBJ2-7; 10 nucleotides line up with TRBD2. V trimming: 6 bases; J trimming: 4 bases; junction bases outside the gene matches: 6. Germline CDR1 reads SGHTA; CDR2 reads FQGNSA. The CDR3 is 14 amino acids. CDR3 nucleotide sequence: TGTGCCAGCAGTCCTAGCGGGGGAGCGTACGAGCAGTACTTC. Its protein product is CASSPSGGAYEQYF. Full variable domain (outside the CDR3, taken from reference TRBV7-2 and TRBJ2-7): GAGVSQSPSNKVTEKGKDVELRCDPISGHTALYWYRQSLGQGLEFLIYFQGNSAPDKSGLPSDRFSAERTGGSVSTLTIQRTQQEDSAVYLCASSPSGGAYEQYFGPGTRLTVT.

The J gene is TRBJ1-1, the V gene TRBV2; TRBD1 matches 8 bases. V dropped 4 bases and J dropped 7; count of bases not matched to a gene: 5. Germline V gene data show CDR1 as SNHLY and CDR2 as FYNNEI. The CDR3 runs 13 residues. The DNA of the CDR3 is TGTGCCAGCAGTGCGGGACAGGCTTTTGAAGCTTTCTTT. Protein sequence: CASSAGQAFEAFF.

The chain combines TRBV5-1 with TRBJ1-1; D may be TRBD1 (6 bases). Germline V gene lookup returns CDR1 SGHRS and CDR2 YFSETQ. Trimming pared 0 bases from V and 3 bases from J, leaving 9 bases between. The CDR3 is made up of 14 amino acids. The CDR3 sequence: CASSLDRDDTEAFF. CDR3 sequence (DNA): TGCGCCAGCAGCTTGGACAGGGATGACACTGAAGCTTTCTTT. The full variable domain, rest sourced from reference TRBV5-1 and TRBJ1-1, is KAGVTQTPRYLIKTRGQQVTLSCSPISGHRSVSWYQQTPGQGLQFLFEYFSETQRNKGNFPGRFSGRQFSNSRSEMNVSTLELGDSALYLCASSLDRDDTEAFFGQGTRLTVV.

This chain links TRBV11-3 with TRBJ2-3; D is unresolved. Trimming shortened V by 0 bases and J by 4 bases, and 8 bases separated the two germline ends. CDR3 length equals 14 residues. Germline loops: CDR1 SGHNT, CDR2 YENEEA. CDR3 nucleotides: TGTGCCAGCAGCTTAGATCACAACTCAGATACGCAGTATTTT. Amino acids: CASSLDHNSDTQYF.

The chain uses TRBV20-1 and TRBJ1-2; a possible D gene is TRBD1 (5 bases). The CDR3 length is 12 residues. Germline CDR1 and CDR2: DFQATT and SNEGSKA (reference sequence). The V and J ends lost 3 bases and 3 bases respectively, with 8 bases between them. Here the CDR3 DNA reads TGCAGTGCTAGTAGGGACGACTATGGCTACACCTTC. It encodes CSASRDDYGYTF.